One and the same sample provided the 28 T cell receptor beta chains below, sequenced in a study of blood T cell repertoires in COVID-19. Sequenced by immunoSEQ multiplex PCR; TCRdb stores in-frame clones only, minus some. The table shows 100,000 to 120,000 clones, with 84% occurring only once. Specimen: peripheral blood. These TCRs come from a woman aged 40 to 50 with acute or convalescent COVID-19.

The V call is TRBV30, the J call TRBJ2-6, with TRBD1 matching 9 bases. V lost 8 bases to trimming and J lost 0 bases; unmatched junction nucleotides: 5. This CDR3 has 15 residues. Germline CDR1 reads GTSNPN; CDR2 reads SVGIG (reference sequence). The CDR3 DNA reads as TGTGCCAGAGAGGACAGGGGCTCTGGGGCCAACGTCCTGACTTTC. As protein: CAREDRGSGANVLTF.

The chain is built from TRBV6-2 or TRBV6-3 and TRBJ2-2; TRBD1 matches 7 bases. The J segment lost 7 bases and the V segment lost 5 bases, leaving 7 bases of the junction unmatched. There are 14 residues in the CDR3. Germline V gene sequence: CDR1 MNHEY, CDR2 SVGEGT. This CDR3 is CASSKLQGIGELFF. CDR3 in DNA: TGTGCCAGCAGTAAATTACAGGGGATCGGGGAGCTGTTTTTT.

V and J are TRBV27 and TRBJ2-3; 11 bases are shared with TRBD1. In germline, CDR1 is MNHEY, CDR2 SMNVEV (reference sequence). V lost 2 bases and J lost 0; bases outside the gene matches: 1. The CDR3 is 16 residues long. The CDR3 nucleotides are TGTGCCAGCAGTTTAGGGACAGGGGGGAGCACAGATACGCAGTATTTT. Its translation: CASSLGTGGSTDTQYF.

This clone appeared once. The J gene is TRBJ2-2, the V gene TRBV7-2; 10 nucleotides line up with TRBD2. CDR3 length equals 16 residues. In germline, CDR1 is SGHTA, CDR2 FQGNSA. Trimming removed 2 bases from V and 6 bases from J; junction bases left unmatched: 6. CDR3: CASSLSPLAGAGELFF. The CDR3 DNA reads TGTGCCAGCAGCTTAAGTCCCCTAGCGGGGGCCGGGGAGCTGTTTTTT.

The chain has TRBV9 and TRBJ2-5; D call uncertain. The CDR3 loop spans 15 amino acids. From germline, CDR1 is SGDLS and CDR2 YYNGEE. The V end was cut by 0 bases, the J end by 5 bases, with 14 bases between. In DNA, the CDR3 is TGTGCCAGCAGCGTAGGTCTGGTAACTACGGAGACCCAGTACTTC. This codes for CASSVGLVTTETQYF.

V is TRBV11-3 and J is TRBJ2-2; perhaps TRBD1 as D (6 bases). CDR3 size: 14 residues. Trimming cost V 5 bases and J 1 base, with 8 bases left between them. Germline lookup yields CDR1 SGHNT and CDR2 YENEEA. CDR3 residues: CASSLQGNTGELFF. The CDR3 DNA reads TGTGCCAGCAGCCTACAGGGGAACACCGGGGAGCTGTTTTTT.

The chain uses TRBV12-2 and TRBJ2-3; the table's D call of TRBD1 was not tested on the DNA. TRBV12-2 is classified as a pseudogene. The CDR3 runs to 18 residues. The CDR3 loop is CASRLGTQGRLSTDTQYF. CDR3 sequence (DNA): TGTGCAAGTCGCTTAGGGACACAGGGAAGACTTAGCACAGATACGCAGTATTTT.

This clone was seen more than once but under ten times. The CDR3 region is CASSLSGSLGEKLFF. The DNA of the CDR3 is TGCGCCAGCAGCTTGTCCGGTAGTCTTGGTGAAAAACTGTTTTTT. V and J are TRBV5-1 and TRBJ1-4; D is undetermined. CDR3 length: 15 amino acids. The ends were cut back, 1 base at V and 7 bases at J, with 14 bases in the middle. The germline V gene encodes CDR1 SGHRS and CDR2 YFSETQ. Full variable domain (outside the CDR3, taken from reference TRBV5-1 and TRBJ1-4): KAGVTQTPRYLIKTRGQQVTLSCSPISGHRSVSWYQQTPGQGLQFLFEYFSETQRNKGNFPGRFSGRQFSNSRSEMNVSTLELGDSALYLCASSLSGSLGEKLFFGSGTQLSVL.

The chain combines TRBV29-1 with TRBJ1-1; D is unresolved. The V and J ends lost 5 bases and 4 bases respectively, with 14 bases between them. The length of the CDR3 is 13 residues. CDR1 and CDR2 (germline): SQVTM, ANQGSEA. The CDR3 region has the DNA TGCAGCGTTCCTGAGCGGAGGTTCACTGAAGCTTTCTTT. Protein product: CSVPERRFTEAFF. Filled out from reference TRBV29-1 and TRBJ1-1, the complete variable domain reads SAVISQKPSRDICQRGTSLTIQCQVDSQVTMMFWYRQQPGQSLTLIATANQGSEATYESGFVIDKFPISRPNLTFSTLTVSNMSPEDSSIYLCSVPERRFTEAFFGQGTRLTVV.

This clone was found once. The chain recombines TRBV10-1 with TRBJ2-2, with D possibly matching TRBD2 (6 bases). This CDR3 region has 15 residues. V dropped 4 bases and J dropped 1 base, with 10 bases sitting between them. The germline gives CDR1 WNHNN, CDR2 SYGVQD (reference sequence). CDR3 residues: CASSGDLENTGELFF. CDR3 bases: TGCGCCAGCAGTGGGGACTTGGAGAACACCGGGGAGCTGTTTTTT.

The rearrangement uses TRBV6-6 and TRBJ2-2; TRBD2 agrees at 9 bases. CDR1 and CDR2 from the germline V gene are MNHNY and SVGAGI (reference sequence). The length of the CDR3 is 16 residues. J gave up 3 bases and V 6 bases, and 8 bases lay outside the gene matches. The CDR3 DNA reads TGTGCCAGCAGAACTGCGGGGGGGACATACACCGGGGAGCTGTTTTTT. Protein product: CASRTAGGTYTGELFF.

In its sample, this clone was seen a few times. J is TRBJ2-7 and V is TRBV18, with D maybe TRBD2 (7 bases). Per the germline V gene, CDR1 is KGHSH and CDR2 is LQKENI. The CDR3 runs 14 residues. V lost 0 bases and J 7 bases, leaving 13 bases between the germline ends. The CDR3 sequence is CASSPPAGAREQYF. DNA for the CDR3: TGTGCCAGCTCACCACCGGCGGGGGCGAGAGAGCAGTACTTC.

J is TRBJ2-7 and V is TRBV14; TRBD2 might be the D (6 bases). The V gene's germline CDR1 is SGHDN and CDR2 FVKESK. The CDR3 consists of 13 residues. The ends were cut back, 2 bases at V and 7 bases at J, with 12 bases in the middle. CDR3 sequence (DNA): TGTGCCAGCAGCCAAATCCTCCGGGGGGAGCAGTACTTC. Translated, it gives CASSQILRGEQYF.

DNA for the CDR3: TGTGCCAGCAGTTCCTACGGGACTAGTACGTACAATGAGCAGTTCTTC. It codes for CASSSYGTSTYNEQFF. V gene TRBV6-2 or TRBV6-3 combines with J gene TRBJ2-1, with 8 positions matching TRBD2. The CDR3 runs 16 residues. Germline V gene lookup returns CDR1 MNHEY and CDR2 SVGEGT. Trimming cost V 4 bases and J 4 bases; bases outside gene matches: 9.

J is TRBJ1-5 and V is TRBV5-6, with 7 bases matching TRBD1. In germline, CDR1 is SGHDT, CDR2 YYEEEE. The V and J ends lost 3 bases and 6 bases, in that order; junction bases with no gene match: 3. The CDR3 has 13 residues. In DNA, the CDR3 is TGTGCCAGCAGCTCTGCAGGGGGTCAGCCCCAGCATTTT. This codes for CASSSAGGQPQHF.

The CDR3 DNA is TGTGCCAGCAGTCTACGACGGAGCTCCTATAATTCACCCCTCCACTTT. Its translation: CASSLRRSSYNSPLHF. The chain is built from TRBV6-2 or TRBV6-3 and TRBJ1-6; D remains ambiguous. The CDR3 extends over 16 amino acids. Trimming took off 5 bases at V and 0 bases at J, with 11 bases between the two ends. From germline, CDR1 is MNHEY and CDR2 SVGEGT.

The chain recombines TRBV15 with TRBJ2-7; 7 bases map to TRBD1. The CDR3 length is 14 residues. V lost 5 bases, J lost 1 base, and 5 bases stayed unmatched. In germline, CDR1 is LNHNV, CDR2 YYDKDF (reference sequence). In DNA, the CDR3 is TGTGCCACCAGCGTACCGGGACAGTCCTACGAGCAGTACTTC. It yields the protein CATSVPGQSYEQYF.

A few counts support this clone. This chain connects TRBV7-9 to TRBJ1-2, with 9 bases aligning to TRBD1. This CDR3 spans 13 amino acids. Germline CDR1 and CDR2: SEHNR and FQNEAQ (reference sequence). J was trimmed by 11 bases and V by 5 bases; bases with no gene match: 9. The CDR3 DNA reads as TGTGCCAGCAGCCCGCGACAGGGGGAGGGATACACCTTC. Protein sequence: CASSPRQGEGYTF.

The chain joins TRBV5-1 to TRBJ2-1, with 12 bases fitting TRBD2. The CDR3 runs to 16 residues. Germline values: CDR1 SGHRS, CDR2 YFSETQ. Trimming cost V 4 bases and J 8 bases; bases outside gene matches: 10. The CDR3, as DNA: TGCGCCAGCAGCAAAGGGGGACTAGCGGGCTGGGATGAGCAGTTCTTC. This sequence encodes CASSKGGLAGWDEQFF.

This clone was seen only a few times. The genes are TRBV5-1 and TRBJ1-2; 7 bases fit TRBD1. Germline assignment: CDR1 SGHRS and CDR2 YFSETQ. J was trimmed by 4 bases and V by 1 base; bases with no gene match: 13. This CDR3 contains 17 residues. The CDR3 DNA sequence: TGCGCCAGCAGCTTGAGTTTAACAGGGGCTGGGAGCTATGGCTACACCTTC. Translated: CASSLSLTGAGSYGYTF.

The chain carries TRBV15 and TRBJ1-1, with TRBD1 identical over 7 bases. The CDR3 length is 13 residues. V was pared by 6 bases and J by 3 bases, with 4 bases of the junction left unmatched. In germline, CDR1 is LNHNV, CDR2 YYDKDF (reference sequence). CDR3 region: CATRTGTYTEAFF. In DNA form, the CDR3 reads TGTGCCACCAGGACAGGGACCTACACTGAAGCTTTCTTT.

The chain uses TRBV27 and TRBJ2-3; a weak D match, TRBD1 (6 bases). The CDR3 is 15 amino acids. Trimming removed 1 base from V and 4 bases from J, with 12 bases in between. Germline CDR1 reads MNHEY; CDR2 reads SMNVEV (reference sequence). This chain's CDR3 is CASSLWSGGADTQYF. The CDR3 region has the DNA TGTGCCAGCAGTTTATGGTCTGGGGGCGCAGATACGCAGTATTTT.

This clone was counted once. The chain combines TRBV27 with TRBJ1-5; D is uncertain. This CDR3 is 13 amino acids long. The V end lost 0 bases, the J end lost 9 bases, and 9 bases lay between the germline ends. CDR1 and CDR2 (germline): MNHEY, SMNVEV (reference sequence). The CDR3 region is CASSLSSKWPQHF. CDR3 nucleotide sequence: TGTGCCAGCAGTTTATCCTCTAAATGGCCCCAGCATTTT.

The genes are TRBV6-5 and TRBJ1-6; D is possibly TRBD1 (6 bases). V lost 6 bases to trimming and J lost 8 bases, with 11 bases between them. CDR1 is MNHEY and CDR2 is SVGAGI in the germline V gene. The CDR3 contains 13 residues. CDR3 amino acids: CASSQTGHSPLHF. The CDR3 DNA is TGTGCCAGCAGCCAGACAGGCCATTCACCCCTCCACTTT.

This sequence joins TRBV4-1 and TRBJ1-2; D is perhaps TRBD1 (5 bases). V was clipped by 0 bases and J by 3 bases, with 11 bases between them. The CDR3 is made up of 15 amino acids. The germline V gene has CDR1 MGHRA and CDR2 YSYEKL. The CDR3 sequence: CASSQDGHLDYGYTF. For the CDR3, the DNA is TGCGCCAGCAGCCAAGATGGACACCTGGACTATGGCTACACCTTC.

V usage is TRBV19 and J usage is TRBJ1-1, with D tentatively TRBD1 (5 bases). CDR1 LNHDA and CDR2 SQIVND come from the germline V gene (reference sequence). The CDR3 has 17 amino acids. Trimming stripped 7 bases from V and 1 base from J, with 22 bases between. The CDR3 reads CASTPSGRGIGNTEAFF. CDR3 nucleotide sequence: TGTGCCAGTACCCCCTCGGGGCGGGGGATAGGGAACACTGAAGCTTTCTTT.

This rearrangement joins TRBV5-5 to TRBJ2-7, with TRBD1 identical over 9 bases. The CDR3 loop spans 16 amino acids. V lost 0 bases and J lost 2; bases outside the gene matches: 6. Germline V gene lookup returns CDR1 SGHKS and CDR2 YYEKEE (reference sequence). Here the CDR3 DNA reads TGTGCCAGCAGCTTGGCCTTGGGACAGGGACCCTACGAGCAGTACTTC. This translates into CASSLALGQGPYEQYF. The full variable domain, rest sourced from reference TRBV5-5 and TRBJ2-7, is DAGVTQSPTHLIKTRGQQVTLRCSPISGHKSVSWYQQVLGQGPQFIFQYYEKEERGRGNFPDRFSARQFPNYSSELNVNALLLGDSALYLCASSLALGQGPYEQYFGPGTRLTVT.

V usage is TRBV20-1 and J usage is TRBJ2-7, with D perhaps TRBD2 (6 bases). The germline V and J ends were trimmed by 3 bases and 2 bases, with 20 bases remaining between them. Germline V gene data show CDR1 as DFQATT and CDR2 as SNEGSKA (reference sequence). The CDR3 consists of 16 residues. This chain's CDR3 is CSASAGGTAEPYEQYF. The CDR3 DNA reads TGCAGTGCTAGTGCGGGCGGGACTGCCGAGCCCTACGAGCAGTACTTC.